This T cell receptor (beta chain) was identified in a study of blood T cell repertoires in COVID-19 (TCRdb year 2020). Describing the broader study: The collaborator samples originated in the United States, Italy and Spain and spanned the acute and convalescent phases of COVID-19. A freely available public database, intended as a resource for researchers studying the immune response to SARS-CoV-2, is where the repertoires were released. The prospective study material was composed of cDNA or gDNA derived from T cells, B-cell-depleted T cells, or PBMCs. Samples were obtained from the ongoing ImmuneRACE study (first 160 participants) and from 1,254 subjects provided by 6 global collaborators. A de-identified subject ID, COVID-19 status, age in years and sex were almost always included in the sample metadata. HLA class I and class II types, where available, came from metadata supplied by the sample provider rather than from assay-based typing. The dataset comprised deeply sampled blood TCRbeta repertoires from subjects exposed to, actively infected with, or recovered from COVID-19.

About this clone: Which antigen it targets is not known. Per-base quality was not reported, and no clone a single base away is much larger than it.

One collaborating source in Seattle enrolled patients while the patients were actively infected and followed the patients over time throughout the course of disease. Each collaborating institution followed its own protocols to collect whole blood in K2EDTA tubes. For TCRbeta analysis, collaborators shipped samples in one of three forms: frozen whole blood, isolated PBMCs, or DNA extracted from either of those sample types. What the study reported, not specific to this receptor: How much clinical and demographic metadata was included differed by source and by participant, and the metadata was provided uncurated.

TCRbeta CDR3 regions were amplified from genomic DNA using the immunoSEQ Assay, a bias-controlled multiplex PCR. The original methods were these. Within the assay, amplification of reference gene primers was used to estimate how many nucleated cells each sample contained. Sequence reads were collapsed and filtered to measure the absolute abundance of every unique TCRbeta CDR3 rearrangement. Productive Simpson clonality was computed per sample as the square root of Simpson's diversity index over productive rearrangements. This is the immuneACCESS table as TCRdb keeps it, with only in-frame sequences that have V and J called. A part of the clones is gone; compared with another copy, unresolved V genes explain less than half, and the rest is unexplained. D and trimming come from the DNA, and the V and J calls and clone size come from that table. Within this sample are fewer than 50,000 clones, with roughly 74% of them counted one time only. Clones ranked in the top ten supply about 10% of the sample.

Per the germline V gene, SGDLS is the CDR1 and YYNGEE is the CDR2. Trimming removed 3 bases from V and 0 bases from J, leaving 7 bases between the germline ends. Inclusive of the bounding cysteine and phenylalanine, the CDR3 is 14 residues long. The kept DNA is CDR3 alone, 42 bases in frame from the first base. The sample consisted of peripheral blood. The receptor comes from a man between 65 and 85 years old with COVID-19, enrolled during active disease. The rearrangement joined TRBV9 to TRBJ1-3, and possibly TRBD1, on 5 matching bases. DNA sequence: TGTGCCAGCAGCGCGGGGGGCTCTGGAAACACCATATATTTT. It is translated as CASSAGGSGNTIYF. The entire variable domain, with the stretches around the CDR3 drawn from the reference TRBV9 and TRBJ1-3 proteins, is DSGVTQTPKHLITATGQRVTLRCSPRSGDLSVYWYQQSLDQGLQFLIQYYNGEERAKGNILERFSAQQFPDLHSELNLSSLELGDSALYFCASSAGGSGNTIYFGEGSWLTVV.